This TCR beta chain was observed in a study of blood T cells in healthy people across ages. Sample-barcoded 5' priming and a J-beta primer mix drove a second PCR of roughly 6 to 12 cycles. Each cDNA molecule carried a tag from a template-switch adaptor that contained 12 random nucleotides. TCRdb recomputed calls from the 5' RACE reads with MiXCR, one row per CDR3 protein. The sample lists approximately 800,000 distinct CDR3 sequences; about 56% were seen once. Study results and caveats: Aged donors had fewer naive CD4+ cells and lower diversity than long-lived donors. With unsorted PBMCs, a conclusive comparison of naive versus antigen-experienced cells was not possible.

This CDR3 comprises 15 residues. CDR1 and CDR2 (germline): SGHKS, YYEKEE (reference sequence). V lost 3 bases and J 1 base, leaving 13 bases between the germline ends. This clonotype turned up a few times. The antigen is unknown. Isolation of PBMCs gave at least 6 million cells per sample. V is TRBV5-5 and J is TRBJ1-2; D is undetermined. The sequencing sample was made of blood. This clonotype was sampled from a man aged 35-49 years in good health. The DNA for the CDR3 is TGTGCCAGCAGCTCCCGATATCAGAGTAACTATGGCTACACCTTC. Its protein product is CASSSRYQSNYGYTF.